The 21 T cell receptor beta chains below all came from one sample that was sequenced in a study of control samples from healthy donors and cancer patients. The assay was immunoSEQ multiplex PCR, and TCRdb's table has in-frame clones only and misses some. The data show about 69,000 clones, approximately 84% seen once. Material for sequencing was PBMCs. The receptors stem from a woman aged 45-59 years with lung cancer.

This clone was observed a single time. As DNA, the CDR3 is TGTGCCACCAGTACAGGGAGGGAGGAGGAGACCCAGTACTTC. It translates to CATSTGREEETQYF. The chain combines TRBV24-1 with TRBJ2-5; TRBD2 might be the D (7 bases). The V end was cut by 6 bases, the J end by 5 bases, with 15 bases between. This CDR3 is 14 amino acids long. Looked up from germline, CDR1 is KGHDR and CDR2 is SFDVKD.

CDR3 nucleotides: TGTGCCAGCAGCTTACGGACAGGGTCGACCGGATCTCGGCAAGAGACCCAGTACTTC. Protein: CASSLRTGSTGSRQETQYF. V is TRBV7-2 and J is TRBJ2-5; TRBD1 matches 8 bases. The J segment lost 2 bases and the V segment lost 2 bases, leaving 16 bases of the junction unmatched. The V gene's germline CDR1 is SGHTA and CDR2 FQGNSA. The CDR3 length is 19 residues.

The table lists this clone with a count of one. The CDR3 region has the DNA TGTGCCAGCAGCTTTCGACTAGCGGGGCATCAAGAGACCCAGTACTTC. Translation gives CASSFRLAGHQETQYF. The chain uses TRBV7-2 and TRBJ2-5, with 11 nucleotides matching TRBD2. The CDR3 extends over 16 amino acids. The V gene end was trimmed by 3 bases and the J gene end by 2 bases; junction bases not matched to a gene: 5. Germline CDR1 and CDR2: SGHTA and FQGNSA.

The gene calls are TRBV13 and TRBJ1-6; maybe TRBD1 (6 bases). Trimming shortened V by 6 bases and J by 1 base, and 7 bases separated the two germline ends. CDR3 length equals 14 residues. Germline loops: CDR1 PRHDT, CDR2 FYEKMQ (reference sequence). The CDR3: CASSTGSYNSPLHF. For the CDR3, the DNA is TGTGCCAGCAGTACAGGGTCCTATAATTCACCCCTCCACTTT.

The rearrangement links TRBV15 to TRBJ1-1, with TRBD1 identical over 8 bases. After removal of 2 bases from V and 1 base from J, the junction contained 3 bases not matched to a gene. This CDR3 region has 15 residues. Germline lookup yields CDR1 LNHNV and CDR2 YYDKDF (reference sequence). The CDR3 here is CATSRLGTGNTEAFF. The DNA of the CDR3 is TGTGCCACCAGCAGACTCGGGACAGGGAACACTGAAGCTTTCTTT.

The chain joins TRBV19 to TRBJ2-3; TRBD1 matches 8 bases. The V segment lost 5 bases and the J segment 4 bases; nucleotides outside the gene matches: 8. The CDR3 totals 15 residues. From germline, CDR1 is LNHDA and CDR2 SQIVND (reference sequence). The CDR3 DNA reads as TGTGCCAGTAGTGCTCGACAGGGGAGCGCAGATACGCAGTATTTT. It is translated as CASSARQGSADTQYF.

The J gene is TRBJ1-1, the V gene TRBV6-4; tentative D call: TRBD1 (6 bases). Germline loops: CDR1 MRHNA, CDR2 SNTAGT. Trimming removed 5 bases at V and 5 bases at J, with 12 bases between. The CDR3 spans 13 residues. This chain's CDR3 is CASSSEQGTEAFF. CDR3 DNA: TGTGCCAGCAGTTCGGAACAGGGAACTGAAGCTTTCTTT.

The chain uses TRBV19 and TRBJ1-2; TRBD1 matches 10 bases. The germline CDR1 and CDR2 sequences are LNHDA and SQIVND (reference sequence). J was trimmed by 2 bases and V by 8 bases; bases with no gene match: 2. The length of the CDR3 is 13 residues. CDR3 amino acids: CASWTGGNYGYTF. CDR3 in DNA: TGTGCCAGTTGGACAGGGGGGAACTATGGCTACACCTTC.

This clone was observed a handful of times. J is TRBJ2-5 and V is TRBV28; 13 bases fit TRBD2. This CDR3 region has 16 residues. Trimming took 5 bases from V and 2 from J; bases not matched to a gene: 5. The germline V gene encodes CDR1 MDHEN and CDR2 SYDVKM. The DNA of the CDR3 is TGTGCCAGCAGTCTGGGACTAGCGGGGAGTCAAGAGACCCAGTACTTC. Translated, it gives CASSLGLAGSQETQYF. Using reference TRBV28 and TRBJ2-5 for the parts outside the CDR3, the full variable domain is DVKVTQSSRYLVKRTGEKVFLECVQDMDHENMFWYRQDPGLGLRLIYFSYDVKMKEKGDIPEGYSVSREKKERFSLILESASTNQTSMYLCASSLGLAGSQETQYFGPGTRLLVL.

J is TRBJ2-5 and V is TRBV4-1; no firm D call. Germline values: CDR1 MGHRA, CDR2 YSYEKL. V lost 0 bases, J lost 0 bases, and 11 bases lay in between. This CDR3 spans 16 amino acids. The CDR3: CASSQESLPYQETQYF. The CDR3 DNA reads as TGCGCCAGCAGCCAAGAGTCACTACCATACCAAGAGACCCAGTACTTC.

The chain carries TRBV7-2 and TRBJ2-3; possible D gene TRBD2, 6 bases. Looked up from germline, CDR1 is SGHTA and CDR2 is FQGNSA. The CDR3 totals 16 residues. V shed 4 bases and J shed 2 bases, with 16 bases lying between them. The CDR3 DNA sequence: TGTGCCAGCAGCTCCAGAGGAGGGCAGAACACAGATACGCAGTATTTT. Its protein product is CASSSRGGQNTDTQYF. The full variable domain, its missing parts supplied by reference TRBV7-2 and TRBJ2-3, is GAGVSQSPSNKVTEKGKDVELRCDPISGHTALYWYRQSLGQGLEFLIYFQGNSAPDKSGLPSDRFSAERTGGSVSTLTIQRTQQEDSAVYLCASSSRGGQNTDTQYFGPGTRLTVL.

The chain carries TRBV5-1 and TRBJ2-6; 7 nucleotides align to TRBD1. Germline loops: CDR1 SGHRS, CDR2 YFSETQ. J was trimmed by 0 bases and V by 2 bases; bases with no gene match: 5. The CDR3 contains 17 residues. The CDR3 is CASSFLGTASGANVLTF. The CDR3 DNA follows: TGCGCCAGCAGCTTCCTTGGGACAGCCTCTGGGGCCAACGTCCTGACTTTC.

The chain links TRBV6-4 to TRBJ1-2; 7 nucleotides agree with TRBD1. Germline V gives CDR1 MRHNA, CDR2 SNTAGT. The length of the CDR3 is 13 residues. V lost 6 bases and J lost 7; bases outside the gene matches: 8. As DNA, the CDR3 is TGTGCCAGCAGACCTGACAGGGAAGGTGGCTACACCTTC. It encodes CASRPDREGGYTF.

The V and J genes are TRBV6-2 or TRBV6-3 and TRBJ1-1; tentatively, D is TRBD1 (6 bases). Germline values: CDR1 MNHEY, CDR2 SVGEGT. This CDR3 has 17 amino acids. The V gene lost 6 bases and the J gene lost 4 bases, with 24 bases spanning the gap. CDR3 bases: TGTGCCAGCAGCCCTACAGGGATGGGAGGGTACGCCACTGAAGCTTTCTTT. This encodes CASSPTGMGGYATEAFF.

The CDR3 spells CATMGTANTEAFF. Written as DNA, the CDR3 is TGTGCCACTATGGGGACAGCGAACACTGAAGCTTTCTTT. V and J are TRBV19 and TRBJ1-1; 7 bases are a match to TRBD1. The length of the CDR3 is 13 residues. The V segment lost 10 bases and the J segment 1 base; nucleotides outside the gene matches: 6. The germline V gene encodes CDR1 LNHDA and CDR2 SQIVND (reference sequence).

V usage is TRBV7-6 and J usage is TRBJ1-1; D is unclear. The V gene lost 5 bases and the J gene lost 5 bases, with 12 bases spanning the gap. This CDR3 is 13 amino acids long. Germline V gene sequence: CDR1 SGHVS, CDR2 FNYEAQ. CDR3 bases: TGTGCCAGCAGCCCGAAACCCGGAACTGAAGCTTTCTTT. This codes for CASSPKPGTEAFF.

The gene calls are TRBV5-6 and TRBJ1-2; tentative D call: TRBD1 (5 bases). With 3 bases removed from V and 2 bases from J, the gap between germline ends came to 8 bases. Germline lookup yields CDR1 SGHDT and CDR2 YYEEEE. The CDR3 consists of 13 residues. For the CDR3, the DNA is TGTGCCAGCAGCTCGACAGCAAACTATGGCTACACCTTC. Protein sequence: CASSSTANYGYTF.

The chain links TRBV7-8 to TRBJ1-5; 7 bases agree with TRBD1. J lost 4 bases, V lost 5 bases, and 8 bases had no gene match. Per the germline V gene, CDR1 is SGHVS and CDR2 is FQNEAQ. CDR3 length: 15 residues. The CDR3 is CASSARQGGNQPQHF. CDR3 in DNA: TGTGCCAGCAGCGCCCGACAGGGCGGGAATCAGCCCCAGCATTTT. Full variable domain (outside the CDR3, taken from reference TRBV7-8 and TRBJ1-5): GAGVSQSPRYKVAKRGQDVALRCDPISGHVSLFWYQQALGQGPEFLTYFQNEAQLDKSGLPSDRFFAERPEGSVSTLKIQRTQQEDSAVYLCASSARQGGNQPQHFGDGTRLSIL.

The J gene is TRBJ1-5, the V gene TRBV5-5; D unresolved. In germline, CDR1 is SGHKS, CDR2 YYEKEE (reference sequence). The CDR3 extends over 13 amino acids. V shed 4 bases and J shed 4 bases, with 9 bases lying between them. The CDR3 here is CASSLDRNQPQHF. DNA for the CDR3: TGTGCCAGCAGCCTAGATAGGAATCAGCCCCAGCATTTT.

The CDR3 sequence: CSATLGGNNQPQHF. DNA for the CDR3: TGCAGCGCAACCCTGGGGGGAAACAATCAGCCCCAGCATTTT. The chain carries TRBV29-1 and TRBJ1-5; the D gene is possibly TRBD1 (5 bases). The CDR3 has 14 amino acids. The ends were cut back, 7 bases at V and 3 bases at J, with 16 bases in the middle. CDR1 is SQVTM, CDR2 ANQGSEA, per germline. Full variable domain (missing parts from reference TRBV29-1 and TRBJ1-5): SAVISQKPSRDICQRGTSLTIQCQVDSQVTMMFWYRQQPGQSLTLIATANQGSEATYESGFVIDKFPISRPNLTFSTLTVSNMSPEDSSIYLCSATLGGNNQPQHFGDGTRLSIL.

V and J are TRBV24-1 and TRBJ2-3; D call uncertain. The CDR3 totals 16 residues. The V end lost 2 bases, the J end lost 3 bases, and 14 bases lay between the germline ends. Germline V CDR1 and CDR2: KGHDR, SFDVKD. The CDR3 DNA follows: TGTGCCACCAGTGATTCTACCCCCGAACAAACAGATACGCAGTATTTT. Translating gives CATSDSTPEQTDTQYF.